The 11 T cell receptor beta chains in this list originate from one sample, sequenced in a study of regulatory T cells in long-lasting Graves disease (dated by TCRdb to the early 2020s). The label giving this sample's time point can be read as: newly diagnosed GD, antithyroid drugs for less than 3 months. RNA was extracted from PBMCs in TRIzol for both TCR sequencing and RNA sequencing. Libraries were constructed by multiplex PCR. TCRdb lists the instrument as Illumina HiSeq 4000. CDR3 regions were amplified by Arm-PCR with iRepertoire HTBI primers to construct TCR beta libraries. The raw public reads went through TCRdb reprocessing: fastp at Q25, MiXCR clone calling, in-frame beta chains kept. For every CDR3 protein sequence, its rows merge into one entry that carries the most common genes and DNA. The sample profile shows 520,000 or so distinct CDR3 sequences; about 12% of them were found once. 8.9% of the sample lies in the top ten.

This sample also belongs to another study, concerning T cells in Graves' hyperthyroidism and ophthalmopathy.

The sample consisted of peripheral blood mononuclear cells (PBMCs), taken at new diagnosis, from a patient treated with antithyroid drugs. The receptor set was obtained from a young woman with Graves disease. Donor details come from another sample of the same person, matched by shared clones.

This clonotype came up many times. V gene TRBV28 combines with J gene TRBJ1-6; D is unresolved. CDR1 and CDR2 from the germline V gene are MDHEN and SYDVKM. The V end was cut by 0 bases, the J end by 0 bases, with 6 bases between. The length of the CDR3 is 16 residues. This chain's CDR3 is CASSLWGSSYNSPLHF. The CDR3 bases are TGTGCCAGCAGTTTATGGGGAAGCTCCTATAATTCACCCCTCCACTTT.

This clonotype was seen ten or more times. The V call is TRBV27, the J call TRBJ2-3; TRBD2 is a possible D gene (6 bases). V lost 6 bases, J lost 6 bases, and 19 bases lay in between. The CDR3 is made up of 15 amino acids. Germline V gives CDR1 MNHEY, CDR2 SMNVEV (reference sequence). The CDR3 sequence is CASSPPRAGPDTQYF. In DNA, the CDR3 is TGTGCCAGCAGCCCTCCAAGAGCGGGCCCGGATACGCAGTATTTT.

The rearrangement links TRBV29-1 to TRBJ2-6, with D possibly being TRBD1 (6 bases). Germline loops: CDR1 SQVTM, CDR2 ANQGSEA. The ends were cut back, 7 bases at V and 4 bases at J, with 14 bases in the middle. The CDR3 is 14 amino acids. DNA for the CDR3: TGCAGCGGATATACAGGGAACGGGGCCAACGTCCTGACTTTC. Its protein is CSGYTGNGANVLTF.

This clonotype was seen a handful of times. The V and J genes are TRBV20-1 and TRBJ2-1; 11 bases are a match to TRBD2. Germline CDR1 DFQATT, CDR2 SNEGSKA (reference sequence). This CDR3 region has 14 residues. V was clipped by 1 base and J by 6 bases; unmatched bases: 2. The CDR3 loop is CSARGLAGPNEQFF. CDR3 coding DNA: TGCAGTGCTAGAGGACTAGCGGGACCCAATGAGCAGTTCTTC.

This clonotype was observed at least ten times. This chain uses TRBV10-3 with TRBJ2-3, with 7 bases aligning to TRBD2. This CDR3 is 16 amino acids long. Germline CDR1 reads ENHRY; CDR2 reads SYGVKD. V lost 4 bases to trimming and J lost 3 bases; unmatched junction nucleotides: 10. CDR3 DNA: TGTGCCATCAGTGGCCGACAGAAGGGAGGGACAGATACGCAGTATTTT. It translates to CAISGRQKGGTDTQYF.

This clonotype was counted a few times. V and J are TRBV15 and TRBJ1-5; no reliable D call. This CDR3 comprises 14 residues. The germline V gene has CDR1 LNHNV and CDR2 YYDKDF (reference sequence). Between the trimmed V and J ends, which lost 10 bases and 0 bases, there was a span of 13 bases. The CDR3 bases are TGTGCCATTTCCCGGCAGGATAGCAATCAGCCCCAGCATTTT. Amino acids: CAISRQDSNQPQHF.

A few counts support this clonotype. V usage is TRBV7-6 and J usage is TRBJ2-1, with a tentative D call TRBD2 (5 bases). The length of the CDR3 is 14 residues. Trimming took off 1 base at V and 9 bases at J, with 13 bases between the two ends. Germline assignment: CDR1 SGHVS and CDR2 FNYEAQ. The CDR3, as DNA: TGTGCCAGCAGCTTAGAGGCGGCTAGCAGTGAGCAGTTCTTC. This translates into CASSLEAASSEQFF.

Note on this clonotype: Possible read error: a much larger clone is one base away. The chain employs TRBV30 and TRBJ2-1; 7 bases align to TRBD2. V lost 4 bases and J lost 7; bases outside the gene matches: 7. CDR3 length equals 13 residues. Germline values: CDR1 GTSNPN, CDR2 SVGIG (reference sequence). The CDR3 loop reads CAWTQLARNEQFF. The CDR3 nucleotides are TGTGCCTGGACCCAACTAGCGCGAAATGAGCAGTTCTTC. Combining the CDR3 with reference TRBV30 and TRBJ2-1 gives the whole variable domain SQTIHQWPATLVQPVGSPLSLECTVEGTSNPNLYWYRQAAGRGLQLLFYSVGIGQISSEVPQNLSASRPQDRQFILSSKKLLLSDSGFYLCAWTQLARNEQFFGPGTRLTVL.

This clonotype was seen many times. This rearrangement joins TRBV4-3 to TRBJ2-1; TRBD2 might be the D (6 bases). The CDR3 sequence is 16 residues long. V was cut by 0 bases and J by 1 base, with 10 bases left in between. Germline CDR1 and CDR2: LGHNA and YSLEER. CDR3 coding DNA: TGCGCCAGCAGCCAAGAGGGTAGCGGTTCCTACAATGAGCAGTTCTTC. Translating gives CASSQEGSGSYNEQFF.

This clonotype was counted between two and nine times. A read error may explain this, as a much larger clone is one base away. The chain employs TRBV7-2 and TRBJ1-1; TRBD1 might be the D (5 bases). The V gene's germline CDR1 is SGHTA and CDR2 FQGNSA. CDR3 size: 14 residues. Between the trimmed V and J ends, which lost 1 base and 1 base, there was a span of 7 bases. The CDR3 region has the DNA TGTGCCAGCAGCTTAGGGGGGAAGAACACTGAAGCTTTCTTT. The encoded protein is CASSLGGKNTEAFF.

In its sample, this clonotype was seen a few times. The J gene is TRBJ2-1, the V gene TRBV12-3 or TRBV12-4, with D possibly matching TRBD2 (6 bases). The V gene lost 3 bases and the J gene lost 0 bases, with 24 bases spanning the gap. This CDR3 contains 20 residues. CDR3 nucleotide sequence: TGTGCCAGCAGTTTTCGTCCCTGGGTGGGAGGAGGGTTCTCCTACAATGAGCAGTTCTTC. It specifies CASSFRPWVGGGFSYNEQFF.